The 32 T cell receptor beta chains presented below share a single source sample, sequenced in a study of blood T cell repertoires in COVID-19. Sequenced by immunoSEQ multiplex PCR; TCRdb stores in-frame clones only, minus some. The sample includes approximately 100,000 clones, about 85% seen only once; the top ten take 38%. The source material was peripheral blood. These receptors all stem from a man aged 80 or over with acute or convalescent COVID-19.

This rearrangement joins TRBV4-2 to TRBJ1-2, with 7 bases matching TRBD1. This CDR3 is 16 amino acids long. Germline lookup yields CDR1 LGHNA and CDR2 YNFKEQ. With V trimmed by 1 base and J by 3 bases, 8 bases remained unmatched. The CDR3 nucleotides read TGTGCCAGCAGCCAAGTAAACAGGGACAGCTACTATGGCTACACCTTC. Translating gives CASSQVNRDSYYGYTF.

With regard to this clone: One end of the junction does not line up with germline, which may come from a read error. This chain links TRBV7-7 with TRBJ2-1; 8 bases line up with TRBD2. The CDR3 consists of 15 residues. Germline V CDR1 and CDR2: SSHAT, FNYEAQ (reference sequence). CDR3 protein: CASSASGSNYNEQFF. DNA of the CDR3: TGTGCTAGCAGCGCCAGCGGGAGTAATTACAATGAGCAGTTCTTC.

The V gene is TRBV27, the J gene TRBJ1-2, with 10 nucleotides matching TRBD1. The germline CDR1 and CDR2 sequences are MNHEY and SMNVEV (reference sequence). The V and J ends lost 6 bases and 3 bases, in that order; junction bases with no gene match: 1. CDR3 size: 13 residues. This CDR3 reads CASRTGGHYGYTF. In nucleotides, the CDR3 is TGTGCCAGCAGGACAGGGGGCCACTATGGCTACACCTTC.

V and J are TRBV18 and TRBJ2-7; D is possibly TRBD1 (6 bases). V lost 3 bases to trimming and J lost 2 bases, with 11 bases between them. CDR1 is KGHSH, CDR2 LQKENI, per germline. The CDR3 is 14 amino acids. The CDR3 is CASSPGQRPYEQYF. Here the CDR3 DNA reads TGTGCCAGCTCACCGGGACAAAGGCCCTACGAGCAGTACTTC.

The chain carries TRBV2 and TRBJ1-1; possibly TRBD1 for D (6 bases). V gave up 7 bases and J gave up 4 bases, with 19 bases separating them. Per the germline V gene, CDR1 is SNHLY and CDR2 is FYNNEI. This CDR3 comprises 15 residues. The CDR3 loop is CASTRPGDLVTEAFF. The DNA for the CDR3 is TGTGCCAGCACCCGGCCAGGGGATTTGGTCACTGAAGCTTTCTTT.

This clone was observed a single time. The chain uses TRBV28 and TRBJ2-4; 9 positions match TRBD2. CDR1 and CDR2 (germline): MDHEN, SYDVKM. J was trimmed by 11 bases and V by 6 bases; bases with no gene match: 5. CDR3 length: 12 residues. In DNA, the CDR3 is TGTGCCAGCAGCCTAGCGGGAATCGTTCAGTACTTC. It translates to CASSLAGIVQYF.

V and J are TRBV6-5 and TRBJ2-1, with D tentatively TRBD2 (6 bases). Germline lookup yields CDR1 MNHEY and CDR2 SVGAGI. Trimming took off 5 bases at V and 10 bases at J, with 12 bases between the two ends. CDR3 length equals 12 residues. The DNA of the CDR3 is TGTGCCAGCAGTCTCCGGGAGAGGGAGCAGTTCTTC. Its translation is CASSLREREQFF.

In its sample, this clone was seen a few times. The chain recombines TRBV27 with TRBJ2-7; 7 bases match TRBD1. The CDR3 consists of 16 residues. V was pared by 5 bases and J by 2 bases, with 12 bases of the junction left unmatched. The germline V gene has CDR1 MNHEY and CDR2 SMNVEV (reference sequence). The CDR3 reads CASSLITGVSTYEQYF. CDR3 nucleotide sequence: TGTGCCAGCAGTCTTATAACAGGGGTTTCTACCTACGAGCAGTACTTC.

The rearrangement uses TRBV28 and TRBJ1-2; maybe TRBD1 (6 bases). V lost 7 bases and J 6 bases, leaving 15 bases between the germline ends. The CDR3 length is 13 residues. The germline CDR1 and CDR2 sequences are MDHEN and SYDVKM. The CDR3 loop reads CASIPGGQNGYTF. The CDR3 coding sequence is TGTGCCAGCATCCCGGGGGGCCAGAATGGCTACACCTTC.

This clone was counted only a few times. The J gene is TRBJ1-1, the V gene TRBV7-2; no firm D call. The CDR3 runs to 14 residues. Germline V CDR1 and CDR2: SGHTA, FQGNSA. V dropped 1 base and J dropped 1 base, with 7 bases sitting between them. The CDR3 nucleotides are TGTGCCAGCAGCTTAGTTGGAGCGAACACTGAAGCTTTCTTT. Encoded protein: CASSLVGANTEAFF.

This clone was seen only once. The chain couples TRBV4-2 to TRBJ1-2; maybe TRBD1 (6 bases). The CDR3 runs 15 residues. Germline-derived CDR1 and CDR2 are LGHNA and YNFKEQ. Trimming shortened V by 3 bases and J by 1 base, and 12 bases separated the two germline ends. The CDR3 spells CASSQERDINYGYTF. In nucleotides, the CDR3 is TGTGCCAGCAGCCAGGAACGGGACATTAACTATGGCTACACCTTC.

The chain has TRBV6-5 and TRBJ2-1, with 9 bases lining up with TRBD2. CDR3 length: 15 residues. From germline, CDR1 is MNHEY and CDR2 SVGAGI. V lost 5 bases to trimming and J lost 6 bases; unmatched junction nucleotides: 8. The CDR3 bases are TGTGCCAGCAGTCGAAAGATTAGCGGGAGCAATGAGCAGTTCTTC. It codes for CASSRKISGSNEQFF.

The chain is built from TRBV9 and TRBJ2-7; D is ambiguous. This CDR3 has 13 amino acids. Looked up from germline, CDR1 is SGDLS and CDR2 is YYNGEE. The ends were cut back, 0 bases at V and 2 bases at J, with 6 bases in the middle. CDR3 region: CASSVGTAYEQYF. The DNA of the CDR3 is TGTGCCAGCAGCGTAGGTACAGCCTACGAGCAGTACTTC.

This clone was detected only a few times. The chain carries TRBV2 and TRBJ2-3, with 7 bases matching TRBD2. Per the germline V gene, CDR1 is SNHLY and CDR2 is FYNNEI. The CDR3 loop spans 18 amino acids. With 8 bases clipped from V and 2 bases from J, the junction kept 19 bases outside the gene matches. CDR3 nucleotides: TGTGCCAGCCCCAACTCTTCTGGGGCTAGCGGTTTCACAGATACGCAGTATTTT. Protein: CASPNSSGASGFTDTQYF.

The chain uses TRBV28 and TRBJ2-7, with 9 bases aligning to TRBD1. CDR3 size: 15 residues. CDR1 and CDR2 from the germline V gene are MDHEN and SYDVKM. V trimming: 6 bases; J trimming: 1 base; junction bases outside the gene matches: 7. The CDR3 sequence: CASRNLGTGSYEQYF. The CDR3 DNA sequence: TGTGCCAGCAGAAATCTAGGGACAGGGTCCTACGAGCAGTACTTC.

The chain uses TRBV5-1 and TRBJ1-4; possibly TRBD1 for D (5 bases). The V gene's germline CDR1 is SGHRS and CDR2 YFSETQ. V lost 6 bases to trimming and J lost 3 bases, with 12 bases between them. The CDR3 length is 14 residues. The CDR3 DNA sequence: TGCGCCAGCAAGGCGGGGACGCCTAATGAAAAACTGTTTTTT. It is translated as CASKAGTPNEKLFF. The complete variable domain, with remaining parts taken from reference TRBV5-1 and TRBJ1-4, reads KAGVTQTPRYLIKTRGQQVTLSCSPISGHRSVSWYQQTPGQGLQFLFEYFSETQRNKGNFPGRFSGRQFSNSRSEMNVSTLELGDSALYLCASKAGTPNEKLFFGSGTQLSVL.

The chain employs TRBV18 and TRBJ1-5; tentative D call: TRBD1 (5 bases). Germline loops: CDR1 KGHSH, CDR2 LQKENI. Between the trimmed V and J ends, which lost 8 bases and 3 bases, there was a span of 23 bases. CDR3 size: 17 residues. The CDR3 DNA is TGTGCCAGCCCTTCAAAGGGGCAGGGAAGTCACAATCAGCCCCAGCATTTT. Its protein product is CASPSKGQGSHNQPQHF.

This chain joins TRBV6-1 and TRBJ2-1, with D uncertain. This CDR3 contains 13 residues. V shed 2 bases and J shed 9 bases, with 11 bases lying between them. Germline CDR1 is MNHNS and CDR2 is SASEGT. The CDR3 protein is CASSERIALEQFF. CDR3 sequence (DNA): TGTGCCAGCAGTGAAAGGATAGCCCTTGAGCAGTTCTTC.

The V call is TRBV5-1, the J call TRBJ2-5; D ambiguous. This CDR3 region has 13 residues. Germline values: CDR1 SGHRS, CDR2 YFSETQ. V dropped 4 bases and J dropped 4 bases, with 11 bases sitting between them. This CDR3 reads CASSLVGAETQYF. CDR3 nucleotide sequence: TGCGCCAGCAGCCTGGTAGGAGCAGAGACCCAGTACTTC. Looking up the rest from reference TRBV5-1 and TRBJ2-5 gives the full variable domain: KAGVTQTPRYLIKTRGQQVTLSCSPISGHRSVSWYQQTPGQGLQFLFEYFSETQRNKGNFPGRFSGRQFSNSRSEMNVSTLELGDSALYLCASSLVGAETQYFGPGTRLLVL.

The J gene is TRBJ2-1, the V gene TRBV30; TRBD2 aligns across 7 bases. CDR1 and CDR2 (germline): GTSNPN, SVGIG (reference sequence). J gave up 2 bases and V 4 bases, and 8 bases lay outside the gene matches. The CDR3 covers 15 residues. The DNA for the CDR3 is TGTGCCTGGACCACTAGCGCCAAGACCTACAATGAGCAGTTCTTC. Its protein product is CAWTTSAKTYNEQFF.

The CDR3 DNA sequence: TGTGCCAGCAGCTTATCTGCGGGCCACCAAGAGACCCAGTACTTC. It specifies CASSLSAGHQETQYF. V and J are TRBV5-6 and TRBJ2-5; perhaps TRBD2 as D (5 bases). This CDR3 has 15 amino acids. With 2 bases removed from V and 0 bases from J, the gap between germline ends came to 11 bases. Germline CDR1 reads SGHDT; CDR2 reads YYEEEE.

The V and J genes are TRBV14 and TRBJ1-1, with D tentatively TRBD1 (6 bases). V was pared by 2 bases and J by 4 bases, with 17 bases between. Germline loops: CDR1 SGHDN, CDR2 FVKESK. The CDR3 covers 16 residues. The CDR3 is CASSQLGRGLSTEAFF. For the CDR3, the DNA is TGTGCCAGCAGCCAATTAGGGCGGGGGCTGAGCACTGAAGCTTTCTTT.

The chain carries TRBV6-1 and TRBJ2-3; 7 nucleotides align to TRBD1. The CDR3 contains 16 residues. CDR1 and CDR2 from the germline V gene are MNHNS and SASEGT. The V segment lost 0 bases and the J segment 6 bases; nucleotides outside the gene matches: 9. CDR3 sequence (DNA): TGTGCCAGCAGTGAAGCGGCCTTGACAGGGATGGATACGCAGTATTTT. Its translation is CASSEAALTGMDTQYF.

This chain joins TRBV7-9 and TRBJ1-2; 8 bases line up with TRBD1. The CDR3 totals 17 residues. Germline V gene lookup returns CDR1 SEHNR and CDR2 FQNEAQ (reference sequence). Germline trimming cut 2 bases from V and 4 bases from J; bases unmatched to any gene: 12. Here the CDR3 reads CASSLSGGTGTSYGYTF. The CDR3 region has the DNA TGTGCCAGCAGCTTATCAGGGGGGACAGGCACCTCCTATGGCTACACCTTC.

The chain joins TRBV19 to TRBJ1-2; the match to TRBD1 covers 7 bases. The germline CDR1 and CDR2 sequences are LNHDA and SQIVND (reference sequence). Trimming at V came to 3 bases and at J to 5 bases, leaving 9 bases not matched to a gene. The CDR3 is 15 amino acids. The CDR3 nucleotides are TGTGCCAGTAGTATCGCCGGGACAGCGGTATATGGCTACACCTTC. Translating it yields CASSIAGTAVYGYTF.

V gene TRBV5-3 combines with J gene TRBJ2-5, with 10 bases aligning to TRBD2. TRBV5-3 is an open reading frame whose function is uncertain. Germline trimming cut 0 bases from V and 1 base from J; bases unmatched to any gene: 0. The CDR3 runs to 15 residues. DNA for the CDR3: TGTGCCAGAAGCTTGGGGACTAGCGGCCAAGAGACCCAGTACTTC. As protein: CARSLGTSGQETQYF.

The chain is built from TRBV30 and TRBJ2-3, with TRBD2 as a possible D gene (5 bases). Germline assignment: CDR1 GTSNPN and CDR2 SVGIG (reference sequence). The CDR3 has 14 amino acids. V was pared by 0 bases and J by 0 bases, with 7 bases between. The CDR3 region is CAWSVGGSTDTQYF. CDR3 sequence (DNA): TGTGCCTGGAGTGTTGGCGGGAGCACAGATACGCAGTATTTT.

J is TRBJ1-5 and V is TRBV7-9; TRBD1 might be the D (6 bases). The ends were cut back, 5 bases at V and 0 bases at J, with 17 bases in the middle. The length of the CDR3 is 17 residues. CDR1 SEHNR and CDR2 FQNEAQ come from the germline V gene (reference sequence). The CDR3 sequence is CASSLGHLDFSNQPQHF. The CDR3, as DNA: TGTGCCAGCAGCCTGGGACACCTCGACTTTAGCAATCAGCCCCAGCATTTT.

The chain joins TRBV30 to TRBJ1-4; D gene unclear. The V end lost 0 bases, the J end lost 4 bases, and 12 bases lay between the germline ends. The CDR3 is made up of 15 amino acids. Germline loops: CDR1 GTSNPN, CDR2 SVGIG (reference sequence). The CDR3 bases are TGTGCCTGGAGTGTACAGATAGCGGGTAATGAAAAACTGTTTTTT. Translated: CAWSVQIAGNEKLFF.

The chain is built from TRBV9 and TRBJ2-7, with 8 bases lining up with TRBD2. Germline assignment: CDR1 SGDLS and CDR2 YYNGEE. The CDR3 consists of 16 residues. V lost 0 bases and J lost 0; bases outside the gene matches: 5. The DNA for the CDR3 is TGTGCCAGCAGCGTAGGTCCGGGAGGGAGCTCCTACGAGCAGTACTTC. It yields the protein CASSVGPGGSSYEQYF.

The V and J genes are TRBV24-1 and TRBJ1-3, with D maybe TRBD1 (5 bases). Germline CDR1 and CDR2: KGHDR and SFDVKD. V lost 3 bases and J 0 bases, leaving 14 bases between the germline ends. The CDR3 length is 17 residues. CDR3 nucleotides: TGTGCCACCAGTGATACTACCGGGACTTCCTCTGGAAACACCATATATTTT. Its protein is CATSDTTGTSSGNTIYF.

This chain joins TRBV5-1 and TRBJ1-5, with 7 bases that match TRBD1. In germline, CDR1 is SGHRS, CDR2 YFSETQ. The CDR3 is 15 residues long. V shed 3 bases, J shed 3 bases, and the junction held 6 bases outside the gene matches. The CDR3 loop reads CASSSTGTDNQPQHF. The CDR3 DNA follows: TGCGCCAGCAGCTCGACAGGGACCGACAATCAGCCCCAGCATTTT.